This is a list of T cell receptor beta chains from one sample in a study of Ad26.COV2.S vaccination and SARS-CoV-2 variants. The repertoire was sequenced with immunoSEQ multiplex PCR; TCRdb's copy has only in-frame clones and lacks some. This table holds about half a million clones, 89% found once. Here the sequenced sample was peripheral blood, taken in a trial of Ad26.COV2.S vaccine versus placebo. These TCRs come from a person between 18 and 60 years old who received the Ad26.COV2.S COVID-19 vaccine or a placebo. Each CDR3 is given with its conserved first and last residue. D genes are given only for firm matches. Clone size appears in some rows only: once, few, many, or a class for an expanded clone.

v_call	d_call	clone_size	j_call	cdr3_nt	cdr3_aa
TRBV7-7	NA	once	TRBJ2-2	TGTGCTAGCAGCCGGGGAGTCAACACCGGGGAGCTGTTTTTT	CASSRGVNTGELFF
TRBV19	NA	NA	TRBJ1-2	TGTGCCAGTAGTAGACAGGTGGACTATGGCTACACCTTC	CASSRQVDYGYTF
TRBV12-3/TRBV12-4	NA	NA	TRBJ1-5	TGTGCCAGCACAGGAGCAGATCAGCCCCAGCATTTT	CASTGADQPQHF
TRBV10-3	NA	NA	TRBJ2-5	TGTGCCACCTCCGGGACACAACAAGAGACCCAGTACTTC	CATSGTQQETQYF
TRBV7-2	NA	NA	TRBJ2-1	TGTGCCAGCAGCTTAGACTTAGCATCGCTCTACAATGAGCAGTTCTTC	CASSLDLASLYNEQFF
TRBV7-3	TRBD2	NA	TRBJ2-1	TGTGCCAGCAGCTTAATGGTCGGGACTAGCGGGAACAATGAGCAGTTCTTC	CASSLMVGTSGNNEQFF
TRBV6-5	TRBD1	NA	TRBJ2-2	TGTGCCAGCAGGCCCGGGACAGCGAACACCGGGGAGCTGTTTTTT	CASRPGTANTGELFF
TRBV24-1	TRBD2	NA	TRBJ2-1	TGTGCCACCAGTGATTTGGGACCGGGACTACCTAACAATGAGCAGTTCTTC	CATSDLGPGLPNNEQFF
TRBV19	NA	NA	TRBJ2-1	TGTGCCAGTTGCCCACACGGACTAAATTACAATGAGCAGTTCTTC	CASCPHGLNYNEQFF
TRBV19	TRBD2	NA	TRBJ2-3	TGTGCCAGTAGTATAAGCGGGAGTTTCCCCAGCACAGATACGCAGTATTTT	CASSISGSFPSTDTQYF
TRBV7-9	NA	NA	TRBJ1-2	TGTGCCAGCAGCTTTCCGGGACATGGCTACACCTTC	CASSFPGHGYTF
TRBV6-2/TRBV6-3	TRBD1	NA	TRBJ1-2	TGTGCCAGCAGTTCGACCGGGACAGGGATTAAGAACTATGGCTACACCTTC	CASSSTGTGIKNYGYTF
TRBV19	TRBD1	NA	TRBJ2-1	TGTGCCAGTAGTAGGGACAGGGAAAGGGCTCATGAGCAGTTCTTC	CASSRDRERAHEQFF
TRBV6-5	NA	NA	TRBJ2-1	TGTGCCAGCACCCCACTAGCATCCGTCAATGAGCAGTTCTTC	CASTPLASVNEQFF
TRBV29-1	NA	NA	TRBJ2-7	TGCAGCGTGGGGGACGGCTTCGCATACGAGCAGTACTTC	CSVGDGFAYEQYF
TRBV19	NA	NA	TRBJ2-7	TGTGCCAGTAGCCCAAACTACGGGACATCATGGTCCTACGAGCAGTACTTC	CASSPNYGTSWSYEQYF
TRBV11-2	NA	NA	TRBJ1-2	TGTGCCAGCAGCTTAGGTTCAGGAACTTATGGCTACACCTTC	CASSLGSGTYGYTF
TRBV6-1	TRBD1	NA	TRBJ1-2	TGTGCCAGCAGTGAAACCCCGACAGGGATTTTCGGCTACACCTTC	CASSETPTGIFGYTF
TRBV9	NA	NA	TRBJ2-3	TGTGCCAGCAGCGTAGATACAGATACGCAGTATTTT	CASSVDTDTQYF
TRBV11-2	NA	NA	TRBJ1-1	TGTGCCAGCAGCTTAGATCGTAGGAGGACCGGGAACACTGAAGCTTTCTTT	CASSLDRRRTGNTEAFF
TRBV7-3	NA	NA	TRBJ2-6	TGTGCCAGCAGCTCGCCGGGACAATCTTCCGGGGCCAACGTCCTGACTTTC	CASSSPGQSSGANVLTF
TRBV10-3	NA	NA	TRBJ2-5	TGTGCCATCAGTGAGTCGTTGGGACGCGAGACCCAGTACTTC	CAISESLGRETQYF
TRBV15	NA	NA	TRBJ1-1	TGTGCCACCAGCAGACAGGGATCGAACACTGAAGCTTTCTTT	CATSRQGSNTEAFF
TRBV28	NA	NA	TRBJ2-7	TGTGCCAGCAGTTTAGGGACTTCCTTTCGGGTCTACGAGCAGTACTTC	CASSLGTSFRVYEQYF
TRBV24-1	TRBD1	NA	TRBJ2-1	TGTGCCACCAGTGACGGGACAGGGGGACAGAATGAGCAGTTCTTC	CATSDGTGGQNEQFF
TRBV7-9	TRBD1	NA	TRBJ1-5	TGTGCCAGCAGCGCGAATGCAGGGGGAAATCAGCCCCAGCATTTT	CASSANAGGNQPQHF
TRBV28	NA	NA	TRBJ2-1	TGTGCCAGCAGTTCTCTAGCAGCGAGGTGGAATGAGCAGTTCTTC	CASSSLAARWNEQFF
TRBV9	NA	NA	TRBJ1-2	TGTGCCAGCAGCGTAGATCCAGGATACTATGGCTACACCTTC	CASSVDPGYYGYTF
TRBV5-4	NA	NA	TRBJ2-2	TGTGCCAGCAGCTTTTCGGGCAGGGGGAACACCGGGGAGCTGTTTTTT	CASSFSGRGNTGELFF
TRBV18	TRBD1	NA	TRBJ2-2	TGTGCCAGCTCACCAATGTCGGGACAGGGGACCGGGGAGCTGTTTTTT	CASSPMSGQGTGELFF
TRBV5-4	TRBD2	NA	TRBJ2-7	TGTGCCAGCAGCTTCTCCGGGACTAGCGGGAGGATCTACGAGCAGTACTTC	CASSFSGTSGRIYEQYF